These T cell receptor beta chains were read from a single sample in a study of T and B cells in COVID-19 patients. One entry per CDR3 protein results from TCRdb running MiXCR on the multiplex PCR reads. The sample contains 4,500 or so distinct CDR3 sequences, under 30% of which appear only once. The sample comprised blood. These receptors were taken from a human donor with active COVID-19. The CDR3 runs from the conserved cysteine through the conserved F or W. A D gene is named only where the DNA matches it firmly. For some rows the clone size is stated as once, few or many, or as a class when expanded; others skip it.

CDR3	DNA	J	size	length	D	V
CASSYSMRGQPQHF	TGTGCCAGCAGTTACTCGATGAGGGGACAGCCCCAGCATTTT	TRBJ1-5	many	14	-	TRBV6-2/TRBV6-3
CASSQGLGNSPLHF	TGTGCCAGCAGCCAAGGCTTAGGGAATTCACCCCTCCACTTT	TRBJ1-6	-	14	-	TRBV4-2
CASSSPVDGVRTDTQYF	TGTGCCAGCAGTTCCCCAGTAGATGGTGTTCGCACAGATACGCAGTATTTT	TRBJ2-3	-	17	-	TRBV27
CASSPLGTDGYTF	TGTGCCAGCTCACCCCTGGGGACAGATGGCTACACCTTC	TRBJ1-2	few	13	TRBD1	TRBV18
CSARGSGLGNEQFF	TGCAGTGCTAGAGGGTCGGGGTTAGGCAATGAGCAGTTCTTC	TRBJ2-1	few	14	-	TRBV20-1
CASSLEGYYNEQFF	TGTGCCAGCAGCTTAGAAGGCTACTACAATGAGCAGTTCTTC	TRBJ2-1	few	14	-	TRBV11-1
CASSLQGESQPQHF	TGTGCCAGCAGCTTACAGGGTGAGTCTCAGCCCCAGCATTTT	TRBJ1-5	few	14	-	TRBV5-4
CASSSLQGAPVYGYTF	TGTGCCAGCAGTTCTTTACAGGGGGCGCCAGTCTATGGCTACACCTTC	TRBJ1-2	few	16	TRBD1	TRBV6-2/TRBV6-3
CASRKGLAGGPFPTDTQYF	TGTGCCAGCAGGAAGGGACTAGCGGGAGGGCCGTTCCCCACAGATACGCAGTATTTT	TRBJ2-3	-	19	-	TRBV21-1
CAWSAPNTEAFF	TGTGCCTGGAGTGCACCGAACACTGAAGCTTTCTTT	TRBJ1-1	-	12	-	TRBV30
CASSYSRSQRGNQPQHF	TGTGCCAGCAGTTACTCGAGGTCACAACGGGGCAATCAGCCCCAGCATTTT	TRBJ1-5	few	17	-	TRBV6-2/TRBV6-3
CASSWGTVGGEQYF	TGTGCCAGCAGCTGGGGGACAGTAGGAGGCGAGCAGTACTTC	TRBJ2-7	medium-sized	14	TRBD1	TRBV11-1
CASSSGRLSGNTIYF	TGTGCCAGCAGTTCGGGACGGCTCTCTGGAAACACCATATATTTT	TRBJ1-3	-	15	-	TRBV6-2/TRBV6-3
CASTTTGFGEKLFF	TGTGCCAGCACCACTACAGGGTTCGGTGAAAAACTGTTTTTT	TRBJ1-4	few	14	-	TRBV6-6
CASSWTGRTSGFF	TGTGCCAGCAGTTGGACTGGGAGGACTAGCGGGTTCTTC	TRBJ2-1	medium-sized	13	TRBD2	TRBV6-2/TRBV6-3
CSVGWPETQYF	TGCAGTGTAGGGTGGCCAGAGACCCAGTACTTC	TRBJ2-5	-	11	-	TRBV20-1
CASSLGGLYEQYF	TGTGCCAGCAGCTTGGGGGGACTTTACGAGCAGTACTTC	TRBJ2-7	few	13	-	TRBV7-9
CASSATTGRGSTEAFF	TGTGCCAGCAGCGCCACTACAGGGAGGGGGAGCACTGAAGCTTTCTTT	TRBJ1-1	few	16	-	TRBV6-1
CASSPNTGQGLVGYF	TGTGCCAGCTCACCAAATACGGGACAAGGGCTCGTGGGGTACTTC	TRBJ2-7	medium-sized	15	-	TRBV18
CAWSGGPPDTQYF	TGTGCCTGGAGTGGGGGGCCCCCAGATACGCAGTATTTT	TRBJ2-3	few	13	-	TRBV30
CASSHGGETQYF	TGTGCCAGCAGCCACGGGGGCGAGACCCAGTACTTC	TRBJ2-5	-	12	-	TRBV6-5
CATSDSTFTGNNQPQHF	TGTGCCACCAGTGATTCCACCTTTACAGGGAACAATCAGCCCCAGCATTTT	TRBJ1-5	-	17	-	TRBV24-1
CSARLGQNNSPLHF	TGCAGTGCTAGACTAGGGCAGAATAATTCACCCCTCCACTTT	TRBJ1-6	-	14	-	TRBV20-1
CASSFPRSEQFF	TGTGCCAGCAGCTTCCCCCGAAGCGAGCAGTTCTTC	TRBJ2-1	medium-sized	12	-	TRBV7-6
CASVLVGANTGELFF	TGTGCCAGCGTCCTCGTAGGGGCGAACACCGGGGAGCTGTTTTTT	TRBJ2-2	-	15	-	TRBV6-5
CATSDKYYEQYF	TGTGCCACCAGTGATAAATACTACGAGCAGTACTTC	TRBJ2-7	-	12	-	TRBV24-1
CASSRTTGELFF	TGTGCCAGCAGCCGTACCACCGGGGAGCTGTTTTTT	TRBJ2-2	medium-sized	12	-	TRBV14
CSVAPLDKHLDEQYF	TGCAGCGTTGCTCCATTGGACAAGCACCTCGACGAGCAGTACTTC	TRBJ2-7	large	15	-	TRBV29-1
CASSPGGGNNEQFF	TGTGCCAGCTCACCAGGGGGCGGGAACAATGAGCAGTTCTTC	TRBJ2-1	medium-sized	14	-	TRBV18
CASSPIRQGARNEQFF	TGTGCCAGCAGTCCCATACGACAGGGGGCGAGGAATGAGCAGTTCTTC	TRBJ2-1	few	16	TRBD1	TRBV6-1
CASSQATGSNQPQHF	TGCGCCAGCAGCCAGGCCACAGGGAGCAATCAGCCCCAGCATTTT	TRBJ1-5	-	15	-	TRBV4-3
CSAVSAGGADTQYF	TGCAGTGCCGTCTCGGCGGGAGGGGCAGATACGCAGTATTTT	TRBJ2-3	-	14	TRBD2	TRBV20-1
CASSLKGTGAVDEQFF	TGTGCCAGCAGCTTGAAGGGGACAGGGGCTGTAGATGAGCAGTTCTTC	TRBJ2-1	medium-sized	16	TRBD1	TRBV5-6
CAWSVRENSPLHF	TGTGCCTGGAGTGTCAGGGAGAATTCACCCCTCCACTTT	TRBJ1-6	many	13	-	TRBV30
CASSSTKGVYGYTF	TGTGCCAGCAGCTCCACGAAGGGAGTTTATGGCTACACCTTC	TRBJ1-2	-	14	-	TRBV4-3
CASSSLYRLAPGNEQFF	TGTGCCAGCAGCTCTCTGTACCGACTAGCCCCAGGAAATGAGCAGTTCTTC	TRBJ2-1	-	17	TRBD2	TRBV11-1
CASSWGGVGSYEQYF	TGTGCCAGCAGCTGGGGTGGGGTCGGGAGCTACGAGCAGTACTTC	TRBJ2-7	-	15	-	TRBV11-2
CASSMDLNTEAFF	TGTGCCAGTAGTATGGACCTGAACACTGAAGCTTTCTTT	TRBJ1-1	medium-sized	13	-	TRBV19
CSASPTGFLDTQYF	TGCAGTGCTAGCCCAACAGGATTCTTGGATACGCAGTATTTT	TRBJ2-3	-	14	-	TRBV20-1
CSVDLAGTDTQYF	TGCAGCGTTGATCTAGCGGGCACAGATACGCAGTATTTT	TRBJ2-3	large	13	TRBD2	TRBV29-1
CAISGPKRNTEAFF	TGTGCCATCAGTGGTCCGAAGAGAAACACTGAAGCTTTCTTT	TRBJ1-1	-	14	-	TRBV10-3
CASSSVLTYEQYF	TGTGCCAGTAGTTCCGTCCTGACCTACGAGCAGTACTTC	TRBJ2-7	large	13	-	TRBV19
CASSPLNLDTQYF	TGTGCCAGCTCACCATTAAATCTAGATACGCAGTATTTT	TRBJ2-3	medium-sized	13	-	TRBV18
CASSSLAGRYNEQFF	TGTGCCAGCAGCTCGCTAGCGGGACGGTACAATGAGCAGTTCTTC	TRBJ2-1	few	15	TRBD2	TRBV7-2
CASSPGTSFSGYTF	TGTGCCAGCAGCCCAGGGACCTCCTTCAGTGGCTACACCTTC	TRBJ1-2	-	14	-	TRBV7-3
CASSPPEEDEQFF	TGTGCCAGCAGCCCCCCAGAGGAAGATGAGCAGTTCTTC	TRBJ2-1	-	13	-	TRBV11-2
CASSPRTARSGYTF	TGTGCCAGCAGCCCCCGGACAGCCCGCTCCGGCTACACCTTC	TRBJ1-2	-	14	-	TRBV14
CSARDGAKQDSGRAVLTGELFF	TGCAGTGCTAGAGACGGTGCCAAGCAAGATAGCGGGAGGGCCGTGCTGACCGGGGAGCTGTTTTTT	TRBJ2-2	-	22	TRBD2	TRBV20-1